This T cell receptor (beta chain) was documented in a study of T cells expressing NK-cell markers. Germline-derived CDR1 and CDR2 are MNHNS and SASEGT. The CDR3 has 15 amino acids. TCRdb re-called the 5' RACE reads and shows each CDR3 protein once, DNA omitted. The record lists almost 450,000 distinct CDR3 sequences, of which the ten most abundant hold 7.3%. The sequence came from a woman between 18 and 70 years old in good health. The V gene is TRBV6-1, the J gene TRBJ2-1. Material: blood T cells: a sorted CD56 or NKG2C T cell subset, CD4+ or CD8+ T cells, or bulk PBMC T cells (not recorded which). The CDR3 here is CASSESVGVRNEQFF.